This T cell receptor beta chain was recovered during a study of cytomegalovirus exposure and HLA in healthy donors. Looking at the study overall: Genetic ancestry analysis placed about 76% of the 300 to 400 donors that were genotyped in the Caucasian-associated cluster. Broader study findings: The study labeled 164 TCR beta chains cytomegalovirus-associated. Later analysis demonstrated an association between a missense DCLRE1C variant and TCR beta V- and J-gene trimming. Three CMV-associated chains were confirmed in vitro to be specific for CMV antigens.

Concerning this clone itself: Its antigen is unidentified.

Vbeta (60) and Jbeta (13) primers were used in the PCR. Repertoires were generated with immunoSEQ multiplex PCR, while TCRdb's copy carries only in-frame clones and drops some. The repertoire has about 160,000 clones, around 78% of them found once; the top ten carry more than 6%. This CDR3 has 14 amino acids. CDR1 and CDR2 from the germline V gene are SGDLS and YYNGEE. The germline V and J ends were trimmed by 4 bases and 7 bases, with 15 bases remaining between them. The clonotype was recovered from a woman between 40 and 55 years old in good health and CMV-seropositive. The sequenced sample consisted of PBMCs. The rearrangement joins TRBV9 to TRBJ2-1; a possible D gene is TRBD2 (5 bases). The CDR3 DNA follows: TGTGCCAGCAGCCCATTACTAGATTCTAATGAGCAGTTCTTC. Residues: CASSPLLDSNEQFF. Complete variable domain (other parts from reference TRBV9 and TRBJ2-1): DSGVTQTPKHLITATGQRVTLRCSPRSGDLSVYWYQQSLDQGLQFLIQYYNGEERAKGNILERFSAQQFPDLHSELNLSSLELGDSALYFCASSPLLDSNEQFFGPGTRLTVL.